The 32 T cell receptor beta chains given below trace back to one sample, sequenced in a study of T-cell memory formation after mild COVID-19. Using its own MiXCR run on the 5' RACE reads, TCRdb lists one record per CDR3 protein. Among about 170,000 distinct CDR3 sequences listed, 10% to 15% were seen once. Specimen: PBMCs or a T cell subset sorted from them (not recorded which). These receptors came from a man aged 18 to 30 who had mild COVID-19 (a few samples of this study predate the infection). Cell type and time point are not known.

This clonotype has a count of ten or more. The chain recombines TRBV5-1 with TRBJ2-1, with 7 bases fitting TRBD2. The V segment lost 2 bases and the J segment 8 bases; nucleotides outside the gene matches: 10. This CDR3 contains 15 residues. CDR1 and CDR2 (germline): SGHRS, YFSETQ. CDR3 bases: TGCGCCAGCAGCTTAAGGTTGGGGGGGAAGGATGAGCAGTTCTTC. Translation gives CASSLRLGGKDEQFF.

This chain connects TRBV5-1 to TRBJ2-3, with 9 bases aligning to TRBD1. The trim removed 3 bases at V and 4 bases at J, leaving 6 bases unmatched. Germline V gene sequence: CDR1 SGHRS, CDR2 YFSETQ. The CDR3 has 15 residues. The CDR3 region is CASSWGQGPADTQYF. In DNA form, the CDR3 reads TGCGCCAGCAGCTGGGGACAGGGACCCGCAGATACGCAGTATTTT.

This clonotype was counted between two and nine times. The gene calls are TRBV20-1 and TRBJ2-7; D is possibly TRBD2 (6 bases). V was cut by 3 bases and J by 2 bases, with 8 bases left in between. Per the germline V gene, CDR1 is DFQATT and CDR2 is SNEGSKA (reference sequence). The CDR3 consists of 12 residues. The CDR3 loop is CSARRDPYEQYV. The CDR3 region has the DNA TGCAGTGCTAGGCGGGACCCCTACGAGCAGTACGTC.

For this clonotype: Germline and junction disagree at one end, which may indicate a read error. This chain joins TRBV7-7 and TRBJ2-3, with TRBD2 as a possible D gene (5 bases). CDR1 is SSHAT, CDR2 FNYEAQ, per germline (reference sequence). The CDR3 covers 14 residues. CDR3 sequence: CASSLELTRGTQYF. The CDR3 DNA reads as TGTGCTAGCAGCTTGGAGCTTACCCGGGGTACGCAGTATTTT.

The V gene is TRBV20-1, the J gene TRBJ2-1; TRBD2 aligns across 8 bases. Germline V gene data show CDR1 as DFQATT and CDR2 as SNEGSKA (reference sequence). The CDR3 loop spans 12 amino acids. The CDR3, as DNA: TGCAGCCTGACTAGCGTTTACAATGAGCAGTTCTTC. Its protein product is CSLTSVYNEQFF.

V is TRBV7-3 and J is TRBJ1-1; unclear D gene. The germline CDR1 and CDR2 sequences are SGHTA and FQGTGA. V lost 9 bases and J 4 bases, leaving 15 bases between the germline ends. This CDR3 is built from 13 residues. In DNA form, the CDR3 reads TGTGCCAGTCAAGCCGGGTCGGGCACTGAAGCTTTCTTT. Amino acids: CASQAGSGTEAFF.

This clonotype showed up just a few times. The chain combines TRBV7-2 with TRBJ2-5; maybe TRBD2 (5 bases). This CDR3 is 13 amino acids long. CDR1 and CDR2 from the germline V gene are SGHTA and FQGNSA. Trimming shortened V by 5 bases and J by 5 bases, and 12 bases separated the two germline ends. CDR3 amino acids: CASSRGRGETQYF. CDR3 nucleotides: TGTGCCAGCAGCCGAGGTCGAGGGGAGACCCAGTACTTC.

This clonotype was observed a handful of times. V usage is TRBV7-2 and J usage is TRBJ2-3; a possible D gene is TRBD2 (5 bases). Per the germline V gene, CDR1 is SGHTA and CDR2 is FQGNSA. The CDR3 spans 14 residues. V was shortened by 0 bases and J by 5 bases, with 9 bases between the two germline ends. CDR3 DNA sequence: TGTGCCAGCAGCTTAGCCGCCGGGGTAGATACGCAGTATTTT. Protein: CASSLAAGVDTQYF.

The chain employs TRBV5-1 and TRBJ1-6; 8 bases align to TRBD1. The CDR3 runs to 16 residues. With V trimmed by 4 bases and J by 10 bases, 13 bases remained unmatched. Germline V lookup: CDR1 SGHRS, CDR2 YFSETQ. The CDR3 sequence is CASSLARTGFGSPLHF. The DNA for the CDR3 is TGCGCCAGCAGCCTCGCCCGGACAGGGTTTGGCTCACCCCTCCACTTT.

V is TRBV4-1 and J is TRBJ1-1; no clear D. Between the trimmed V and J ends, which lost 1 base and 5 bases, there was a span of 17 bases. The CDR3 consists of 16 residues. Germline V lookup: CDR1 MGHRA, CDR2 YSYEKL. CDR3 in DNA: TGCGCCAGCAGCCAAGGAGGAAAGGGCATGGGGACTGAAGCTTTCTTT. Amino acids: CASSQGGKGMGTEAFF.

The chain recombines TRBV10-3 with TRBJ2-5, with 11 bases identical to TRBD1. J gave up 4 bases and V 6 bases, and 4 bases lay outside the gene matches. CDR1 is ENHRY and CDR2 is SYGVKD in the germline V gene. The CDR3 is 14 amino acids. DNA of the CDR3: TGTGCCATCAGAAAGGGACAGGGGGGAGAGACCCAGTACTTC. Translation: CAIRKGQGGETQYF.

The chain employs TRBV4-2 and TRBJ2-3; 11 bases are shared with TRBD2. The V gene end was trimmed by 0 bases and the J gene end by 9 bases; junction bases not matched to a gene: 11. Germline CDR1 is LGHNA and CDR2 is YNFKEQ. The CDR3 covers 17 residues. This CDR3 reads CASSQDSLAGGPGTQYF. CDR3 sequence (DNA): TGTGCCAGCAGCCAAGACAGCCTAGCGGGGGGCCCGGGGACGCAGTATTTT.

In its sample, this clonotype was seen a few times. This chain joins TRBV4-1 and TRBJ1-2, with TRBD1 identical over 7 bases. CDR1 and CDR2 (germline): MGHRA, YSYEKL. This CDR3 spans 14 amino acids. Trimming removed 8 bases from V and 0 bases from J; junction bases left unmatched: 6. The CDR3 region has the DNA TGCGCCAGCCAGGGACAGCGGTCTAACTATGGCTACACCTTC. Translating gives CASQGQRSNYGYTF.

This clonotype was detected ten times or more. One end of the junction does not line up with germline, which may come from a read error. V usage is TRBV29-1 and J usage is TRBJ2-3; D is unresolved. The germline V gene has CDR1 SQVTM and CDR2 ANQGSEA. This CDR3 has 13 residues. CDR3 region: CSVVSHEKDAQYF. In nucleotides, the CDR3 is TGCAGCGTTGTATCACATGAGAAAGATGCGCAGTATTTT.

The gene calls are TRBV4-2 and TRBJ1-4, with 8 bases that match TRBD1. CDR1 LGHNA and CDR2 YNFKEQ come from the germline V gene. J was trimmed by 7 bases and V by 0 bases; bases with no gene match: 4. This CDR3 has 15 residues. CDR3 residues: CASSQEVDRVEKLFF. The CDR3 DNA is TGTGCCAGCAGCCAAGAAGTGGACAGGGTTGAAAAACTGTTTTTT.

This clonotype has more than one count but fewer than ten. The rearrangement joins TRBV12-3 or TRBV12-4 to TRBJ1-6; D is ambiguous. Trimming cost V 2 bases and J 3 bases, with 5 bases left between them. The CDR3 runs 14 residues. The CDR3 DNA sequence: TGTGCCAGCAGTTTATTTGGCTATAATTCACCCCTCCACTTT. This codes for CASSLFGYNSPLHF.

CDR3 nucleotide sequence: TGTGCCAGCAGTTATGCCGCTGGGGGCCGGACCGGGGAGCTGTTTTTT. Its protein is CASSYAAGGRTGELFF. The chain uses TRBV6-5 and TRBJ2-2; D may be TRBD1 (6 bases). The germline V gene has CDR1 MNHEY and CDR2 SVGAGI. The V and J ends lost 3 bases and 5 bases respectively, with 16 bases between them. This CDR3 region has 16 residues.

This clonotype was picked up many times. The chain carries TRBV5-1 and TRBJ1-1, with D unclear. V was shortened by 0 bases and J by 8 bases, with 5 bases between the two germline ends. CDR3 length equals 11 residues. CDR1 is SGHRS, CDR2 YFSETQ, per germline. CDR3 in DNA: TGCGCCAGCAGCTTGGTGGGAGAAGCTTTCTTT. Its translation: CASSLVGEAFF.

V and J are TRBV4-2 and TRBJ2-1; TRBD2 aligns across 8 bases. Germline trimming cut 0 bases from V and 5 bases from J; bases unmatched to any gene: 15. The germline V gene encodes CDR1 LGHNA and CDR2 YNFKEQ. CDR3 length: 19 amino acids. The chain's CDR3 is CASSQDASGPNTGDNEQFF. In DNA form, the CDR3 reads TGTGCCAGCAGCCAAGATGCTAGCGGGCCCAATACAGGAGACAATGAGCAGTTCTTC.

In its sample, this clonotype was seen many times. The J gene is TRBJ2-1, the V gene TRBV12-3 or TRBV12-4; D gene ambiguous. With 3 bases removed from V and 4 bases from J, the gap between germline ends came to 7 bases. This CDR3 has 13 residues. Here the CDR3 reads CASSFGRYNEQFF. As DNA, the CDR3 is TGTGCCAGCAGTTTCGGCAGGTACAATGAGCAGTTCTTC.

The V gene is TRBV5-1, the J gene TRBJ1-1, with D hard to call. The CDR3 has 14 residues. V was pared by 4 bases and J by 3 bases, with 13 bases between. Germline CDR1 SGHRS, CDR2 YFSETQ. Written as DNA, the CDR3 is TGCGCCAGCAGCCCCGGGTCCGCGGACACTGAAGCTTTCTTT. It yields the protein CASSPGSADTEAFF.

V is TRBV2 and J is TRBJ1-1; D is uncertain. This CDR3 has 13 amino acids. Trimming stripped 1 base from V and 4 bases from J, with 7 bases between. From germline, CDR1 is SNHLY and CDR2 FYNNEI. DNA for the CDR3: TGTGCCAGCAGTGAAGAGGGTCTCACTGAAGCTTTCTTT. Translation gives CASSEEGLTEAFF.

The CDR3 DNA reads as TGCGCCAGCAGCTCAAGCGGGGGGCGGAACAATGAGCAGTTCTTC. Translation: CASSSSGGRNNEQFF. V is TRBV5-1 and J is TRBJ2-1; 9 bases agree with TRBD2. The length of the CDR3 is 15 residues. Looked up from germline, CDR1 is SGHRS and CDR2 is YFSETQ. Germline trimming cut 3 bases from V and 5 bases from J; bases unmatched to any gene: 6.

Only a few counts were recorded for this clonotype. The chain joins TRBV5-5 to TRBJ1-6; D is unclear. V shed 1 base and J shed 8 bases, with 10 bases lying between them. The CDR3 totals 14 residues. Germline lookup yields CDR1 SGHKS and CDR2 YYEKEE (reference sequence). CDR3 in DNA: TGTGCCAGCAGCTTGCGGGCAAGGGATTCACCCCTCCACTTT. Encoded protein: CASSLRARDSPLHF.

The chain uses TRBV18 and TRBJ1-1; TRBD1 aligns across 11 bases. Germline CDR1 and CDR2: KGHSH and LQKENI. The CDR3 is 15 amino acids. V was clipped by 5 bases and J by 5 bases; unmatched bases: 7. The CDR3 sequence is CASSSGQGAGTEAFF. CDR3 DNA sequence: TGTGCCAGCTCAAGCGGACAGGGGGCGGGGACTGAAGCTTTCTTT.

The DNA for the CDR3 is TGCAGTGCTAGAGCTGCCAGGGGGGCAGGGGTATACAATGAGCAGTTCTTC. It encodes CSARAARGAGVYNEQFF. The rearrangement joins TRBV20-1 to TRBJ2-1; D is possibly TRBD1 (7 bases). This CDR3 is built from 17 residues. Between the trimmed V and J ends, which lost 1 base and 4 bases, there was a span of 20 bases. Germline loops: CDR1 DFQATT, CDR2 SNEGSKA (reference sequence).

The chain's CDR3 is CASSLGLRTYGYTF. DNA for the CDR3: TGTGCCAGCAGCTTGGGATTGAGGACCTATGGCTACACCTTC. The V and J genes are TRBV7-8 and TRBJ1-2, with D unclear. V was trimmed by 3 bases and J by 4 bases, leaving 12 bases between them. Germline CDR1 SGHVS, CDR2 FQNEAQ. This CDR3 spans 14 amino acids.

The rearrangement links TRBV2 to TRBJ2-7; 13 bases are a match to TRBD2. Germline V gives CDR1 SNHLY, CDR2 FYNNEI. V lost 5 bases to trimming and J lost 0 bases; unmatched junction nucleotides: 7. The length of the CDR3 is 17 residues. The CDR3 coding sequence is TGTGCCAGCAGTTTGGGACTAGCGGGATTGAGCTCCTACGAGCAGTACGTC. The encoded protein is CASSLGLAGLSSYEQYV.

The gene calls are TRBV6-2 or TRBV6-3 and TRBJ2-3; unclear D gene. Trimming pared 2 bases from V and 6 bases from J, leaving 6 bases between. There are 12 residues in the CDR3. Germline CDR1 MNHEY, CDR2 SVGEGT. Here the CDR3 reads CASSYPLDTQYF. The CDR3 nucleotides are TGTGCCAGCAGTTACCCGCTGGATACGCAGTATTTT.

The V gene is TRBV7-2, the J gene TRBJ1-2; D may be TRBD1 (6 bases). CDR3 size: 15 residues. Germline CDR1 reads SGHTA; CDR2 reads FQGNSA. Trimming left V 5 bases short and J 0 bases short, with 13 bases between. The CDR3 DNA reads as TGTGCCAGCAGCCAGGGGAGGACCTCTAACTATGGCTACACCTTC. Protein sequence: CASSQGRTSNYGYTF.

The chain has TRBV7-9 and TRBJ1-6, with a possible D match to TRBD1 (5 bases). This CDR3 region has 14 residues. The germline CDR1 and CDR2 sequences are SEHNR and FQNEAQ (reference sequence). Trimming stripped 2 bases from V and 9 bases from J, with 11 bases between. The CDR3 loop is CASSLTAGTSPLHF. CDR3 sequence (DNA): TGTGCCAGCAGCTTAACGGCAGGGACTTCACCCCTCCACTTT.

In DNA form, the CDR3 reads TGTGCCAGCAGCCTGACAGTTACAAACGAAAAACTGTTTTTT. It is translated as CASSLTVTNEKLFF. The chain recombines TRBV6-5 with TRBJ1-4, with D possibly matching TRBD1 (5 bases). V lost 6 bases, J lost 8 bases, and 16 bases lay in between. Germline V gene lookup returns CDR1 MNHEY and CDR2 SVGAGI. This CDR3 has 14 amino acids.